The 21 T cell receptor beta chains below come from one sample, sequenced in a study of control samples from healthy donors and cancer patients (dated by TCRdb to 2018 to 2020). Libraries came from the immunoSEQ multiplex PCR assay. Drawn from immuneACCESS, this table holds only the in-frame rearrangements with V and J called that TCRdb kept. Clones are partly lost; checked studies trace under half to an unresolved V gene and leave the rest unexplained. The sample profile shows tens of thousands of clones; roughly 86% of them were found once. Jointly, the top ten make up roughly 3.8% of the sample. Sequencing used blood. The receptors originated from a man between 50 and 59 years old in good health.

The rearrangement joins TRBV11-1 to TRBJ2-7, with D possibly matching TRBD2 (5 bases). The CDR3 totals 14 residues. Germline V gene lookup returns CDR1 SGHAT and CDR2 FQDESV (reference sequence). Trimming cost V 0 bases and J 1 base, with 7 bases left between them. CDR3 sequence: CASSLARASYEQYF. The CDR3 DNA reads as TGTGCCAGCAGCTTAGCGCGGGCTTCCTACGAGCAGTACTTC.

The V call is TRBV6-5, the J call TRBJ2-5; D perhaps matches TRBD1 (5 bases). CDR1 is MNHEY, CDR2 SVGAGI, per germline. The CDR3 covers 13 residues. Trimming took off 0 bases at V and 5 bases at J, with 7 bases between the two ends. The CDR3 region has the DNA TGTGCCAGCAGTTACTCTCCAGGGGAGACCCAGTACTTC. Amino acid sequence: CASSYSPGETQYF.

The chain couples TRBV7-6 to TRBJ2-7, with 15 positions matching TRBD2. CDR1 and CDR2 (germline): SGHVS, FNYEAQ. The CDR3 runs 17 residues. J gave up 4 bases and V 5 bases, and 9 bases lay outside the gene matches. The CDR3 region is CASSPGLAGGLGYEQYF. In DNA, the CDR3 is TGTGCCAGCAGCCCTGGACTAGCGGGAGGGCTGGGGTACGAGCAGTACTTC.

The chain employs TRBV29-1 and TRBJ2-1; D possibly corresponds to TRBD2 (6 bases). There are 14 residues in the CDR3. V was clipped by 2 bases and J by 6 bases, with 14 bases between them. The germline gives CDR1 SQVTM, CDR2 ANQGSEA. CDR3 nucleotide sequence: TGCAGCGTTGAATTGGGAGGCATGGGCAATGAGCAGTTCTTC. This sequence encodes CSVELGGMGNEQFF.

The chain has TRBV6-5 and TRBJ2-2, with 7 bases matching TRBD2. The CDR3 runs to 16 residues. Germline CDR1 and CDR2: MNHEY and SVGAGI. The ends lost 2 bases at V and 4 bases at J; junction bases unmatched: 7. Written as DNA, the CDR3 is TGTGCCAGCAGTTACCCGGGGAGGGCGGGCACCGGGGAGCTGTTTTTT. Translated: CASSYPGRAGTGELFF.

The genes are TRBV27 and TRBJ1-3; D uncertain. This CDR3 comprises 14 residues. CDR1 is MNHEY, CDR2 SMNVEV, per germline (reference sequence). V dropped 7 bases and J dropped 4 bases, with 14 bases sitting between them. CDR3 in DNA: TGTGCCAGCACTCCCCCCCTATTCGGAAACACCATATATTTT. Protein: CASTPPLFGNTIYF.

The J gene is TRBJ2-1, the V gene TRBV12-3 or TRBV12-4, with TRBD2 matching 8 bases. There are 11 residues in the CDR3. V shed 7 bases and J 10 bases; nucleotides not matched to a gene: 3. The CDR3 loop is CASTIAGEQFF. CDR3 DNA: TGTGCCAGCACCATAGCGGGAGAGCAGTTCTTC.

The CDR3 bases are TGTGCCAGTAGTATAGATTTTAGAGAGCAGTTCTTC. Residues: CASSIDFREQFF. V and J are TRBV19 and TRBJ2-1; D is undetermined. Trimming took off 0 bases at V and 10 bases at J, with 7 bases between the two ends. This CDR3 region has 12 residues. Germline V gene lookup returns CDR1 LNHDA and CDR2 SQIVND (reference sequence).

This rearrangement joins TRBV29-1 to TRBJ2-2; possible D gene TRBD2, 5 bases. This CDR3 is built from 13 residues. Germline-derived CDR1 and CDR2 are SQVTM and ANQGSEA. V lost 7 bases and J 1 base, leaving 10 bases between the germline ends. The CDR3 bases are TGCAGCGCCCGGACTTTGAACACCGGGGAGCTGTTTTTT. This gives the protein CSARTLNTGELFF.

The rearrangement uses TRBV27 and TRBJ1-6, with D tentatively TRBD1 (6 bases). The germline V gene encodes CDR1 MNHEY and CDR2 SMNVEV (reference sequence). The V gene lost 4 bases and the J gene lost 8 bases, with 15 bases spanning the gap. CDR3 length equals 15 residues. The CDR3 region is CASSSPGTYDSPLHF. CDR3 coding DNA: TGTGCCAGCAGTTCACCCGGGACATACGATTCACCCCTCCACTTT.

The V and J genes are TRBV14 and TRBJ1-1, with D possibly TRBD1 on 5 matching bases. The CDR3 loop spans 15 amino acids. Per the germline V gene, CDR1 is SGHDN and CDR2 is FVKESK. The germline V and J ends were trimmed by 4 bases and 0 bases, with 12 bases remaining between them. CDR3 protein: CASSPVTVMNTEAFF. The CDR3 bases are TGTGCCAGCAGCCCTGTGACAGTTATGAACACTGAAGCTTTCTTT.

This rearrangement joins TRBV7-4 to TRBJ2-7; TRBD1 is a possible D gene (5 bases). The CDR3 is made up of 13 amino acids. The germline gives CDR1 SGHVT, CDR2 SQSDAQ. V was trimmed by 6 bases and J by 2 bases, leaving 11 bases between them. The CDR3 here is CASSSGQPYEQYF. The CDR3 DNA sequence: TGTGCCAGCAGTAGTGGACAACCCTACGAGCAGTACTTC.

CDR3 DNA: TGTGCCAGCAGCTTAGTTCTAGGCGGGTTAAATGAGCAGTTCTTC. The encoded protein is CASSLVLGGLNEQFF. The V and J genes are TRBV7-9 and TRBJ2-1, with a weak D call TRBD2 (5 bases). Deletions cut 1 base from V and 7 bases from J, with 14 bases between. Germline V gives CDR1 SEHNR, CDR2 FQNEAQ (reference sequence). The length of the CDR3 is 15 residues.

This clone came up once. CDR3 sequence (DNA): TGTGCCAGCAGCCAATCATCTAGCGGGAGAAAAGAGCAGTTCTTC. Translating gives CASSQSSSGRKEQFF. The chain links TRBV3-1 (or the pseudogene TRBV3-2) to TRBJ2-1; 10 bases are a match to TRBD2. Germline lookup yields CDR1 LGHDT and CDR2 YNNKEL (reference sequence). With 2 bases clipped from V and 10 bases from J, the junction kept 8 bases outside the gene matches. This CDR3 is 15 amino acids long.

This clone showed up just a few times. This rearrangement joins TRBV6-1 to TRBJ1-2; 9 nucleotides agree with TRBD1. The germline gives CDR1 MNHNS, CDR2 SASEGT. The ends lost 1 base at V and 3 bases at J; junction bases unmatched: 0. This CDR3 has 14 residues. The DNA for the CDR3 is TGTGCCAGCAGTGAAGGGGACAGGGACTATGGCTACACCTTC. Amino acids: CASSEGDRDYGYTF.

The chain joins TRBV29-1 to TRBJ2-2; possibly TRBD1 or TRBD2 for D (6 bases each). This CDR3 is 15 amino acids long. V was shortened by 6 bases and J by 0 bases, with 14 bases between the two germline ends. Germline CDR1 and CDR2: SQVTM and ANQGSEA. CDR3 DNA sequence: TGCAGCGTGACGGGGGCGGCCACGAACACCGGGGAGCTGTTTTTT. It is translated as CSVTGAATNTGELFF.

V usage is TRBV19 and J usage is TRBJ2-3, with 12 bases that match TRBD2. Germline CDR1 is LNHDA and CDR2 is SQIVND (reference sequence). The length of the CDR3 is 17 residues. The trim removed 3 bases at V and 2 bases at J, leaving 6 bases unmatched. DNA of the CDR3: TGTGCCAGTAGTATCCCCCGACTAGCGGGAGACACAGATACGCAGTATTTT. Protein product: CASSIPRLAGDTDTQYF.

The CDR3: CAWSVQESSGNTIYF. The CDR3 DNA reads TGTGCCTGGAGTGTACAGGAGAGCTCTGGAAACACCATATATTTT. The chain links TRBV30 to TRBJ1-3, with TRBD1 as a possible D gene (5 bases). Germline V lookup: CDR1 GTSNPN, CDR2 SVGIG (reference sequence). The CDR3 runs 15 residues. The V gene lost 0 bases and the J gene lost 0 bases, with 9 bases spanning the gap.

V gene TRBV11-2 combines with J gene TRBJ2-2, with D perhaps matching TRBD2 (6 bases). The CDR3 is 16 amino acids. V lost 0 bases and J 5 bases, leaving 13 bases between the germline ends. Germline assignment: CDR1 SGHAT and CDR2 FQNNGV. The chain's CDR3 is CASSLDRGIRTGELFF. For the CDR3, the DNA is TGTGCCAGCAGCTTAGATCGCGGGATTAGGACCGGGGAGCTGTTTTTT.

The chain joins TRBV5-1 to TRBJ2-1, with D possibly matching TRBD2 (6 bases). Germline V gene data show CDR1 as SGHRS and CDR2 as YFSETQ. Trimming removed 4 bases from V and 4 bases from J, with 15 bases in between. The CDR3 consists of 15 residues. The CDR3 reads CASSPLGGDYNEQFF. The CDR3 nucleotides are TGCGCCAGCAGCCCCCTGGGCGGGGATTACAATGAGCAGTTCTTC.

DNA for the CDR3: TGTGCCAGCAGTGCTGGGGGGGAAGCTAACTATGGCTACACCTTC. Protein product: CASSAGGEANYGYTF. The J gene is TRBJ1-2, the V gene TRBV28; weak D call: TRBD1 (5 bases). This CDR3 has 15 residues. V lost 5 bases to trimming and J lost 0 bases, with 13 bases between them. Looked up from germline, CDR1 is MDHEN and CDR2 is SYDVKM.